This T cell receptor beta chain was captured in a study of blood T cell repertoires in COVID-19. Study-wide context: Samples taken during acute and convalescent COVID-19 were collected in the United States, Italy and Spain. Sources were T cells, B-cell-depleted T cells, or PBMCs; the material itself was cDNA or gDNA.

The table came from immunoSEQ multiplex PCR; TCRdb's copy has only in-frame clones and leaves some out. The sample has some 200,000 clones, roughly four fifths seen once. Resolution of symptoms, clearance, or two negative PCRs was present in recovered Cohort 3 donors. This CDR3 contains 17 residues. Germline loops: CDR1 PRHDT, CDR2 FYEKMQ (reference sequence). Germline trimming cut 5 bases from V and 8 bases from J; bases unmatched to any gene: 11. The V gene is TRBV13, the J gene TRBJ2-1, with 14 bases lining up with TRBD2. This TCR was recovered from a man aged 40-49 years who had recovered from COVID-19. Sequencing was carried out using PBMCs or T cells enriched from blood (not recorded which). CDR3 region: CASSARLAGGPMDEQFF. CDR3 in DNA: TGTGCCAGCAGCGCCAGACTAGCGGGAGGGCCGATGGATGAGCAGTTCTTC.